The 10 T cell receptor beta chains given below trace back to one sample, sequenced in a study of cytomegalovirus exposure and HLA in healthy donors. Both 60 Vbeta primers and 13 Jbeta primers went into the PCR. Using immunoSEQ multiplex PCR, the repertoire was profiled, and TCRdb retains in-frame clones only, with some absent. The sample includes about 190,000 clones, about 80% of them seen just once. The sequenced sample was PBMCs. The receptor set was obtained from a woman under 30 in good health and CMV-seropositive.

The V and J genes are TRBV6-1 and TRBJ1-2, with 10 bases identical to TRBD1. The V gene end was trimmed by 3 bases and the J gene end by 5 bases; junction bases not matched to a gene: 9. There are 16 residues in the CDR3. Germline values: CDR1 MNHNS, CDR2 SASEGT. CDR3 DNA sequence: TGTGCCAGCAGTGATCAACCGGGACAGGGGATTTATGGCTACACCTTC. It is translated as CASSDQPGQGIYGYTF.

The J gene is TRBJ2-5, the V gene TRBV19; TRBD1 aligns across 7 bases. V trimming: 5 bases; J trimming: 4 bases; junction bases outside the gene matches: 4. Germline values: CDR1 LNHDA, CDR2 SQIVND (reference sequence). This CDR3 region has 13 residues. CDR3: CASSRQGTETQYF. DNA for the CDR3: TGTGCCAGTAGTCGACAGGGCACAGAGACCCAGTACTTC.

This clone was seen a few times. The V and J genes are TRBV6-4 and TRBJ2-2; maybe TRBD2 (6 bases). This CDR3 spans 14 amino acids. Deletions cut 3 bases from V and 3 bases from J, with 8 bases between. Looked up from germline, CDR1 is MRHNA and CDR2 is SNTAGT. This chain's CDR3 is CASSEGGDTGELFF. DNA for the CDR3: TGTGCCAGCAGTGAGGGGGGTGACACCGGGGAGCTGTTTTTT.

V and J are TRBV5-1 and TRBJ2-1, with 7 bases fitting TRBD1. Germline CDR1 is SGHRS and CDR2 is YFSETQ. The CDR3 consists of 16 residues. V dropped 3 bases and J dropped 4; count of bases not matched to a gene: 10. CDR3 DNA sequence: TGCGCCAGCAGCTGGACCGGGACAGAACCTTACAATGAGCAGTTCTTC. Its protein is CASSWTGTEPYNEQFF.

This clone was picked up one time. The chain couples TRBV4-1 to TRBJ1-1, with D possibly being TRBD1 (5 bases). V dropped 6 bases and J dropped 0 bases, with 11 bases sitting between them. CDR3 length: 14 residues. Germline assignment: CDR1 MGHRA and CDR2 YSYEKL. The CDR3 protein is CASRPGIVNTEAFF. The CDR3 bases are TGCGCCAGCAGGCCAGGGATTGTGAACACTGAAGCTTTCTTT.

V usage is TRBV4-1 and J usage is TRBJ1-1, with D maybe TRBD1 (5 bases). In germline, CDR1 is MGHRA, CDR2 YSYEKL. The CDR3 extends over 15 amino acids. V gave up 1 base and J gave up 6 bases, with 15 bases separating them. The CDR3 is CASSQVAGIDPEAFF. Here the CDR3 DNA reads TGCGCCAGCAGCCAAGTCGCAGGGATTGATCCTGAAGCTTTCTTT.

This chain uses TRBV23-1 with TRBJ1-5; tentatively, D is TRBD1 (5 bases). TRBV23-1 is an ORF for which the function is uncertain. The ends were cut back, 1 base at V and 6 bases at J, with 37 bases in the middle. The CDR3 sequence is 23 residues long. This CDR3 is CASSQFHGAIRHTLLGGGQPQHF. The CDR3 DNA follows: TGCGCCAGCAGTCAATTTCACGGGGCGATCCGACATACTCTACTGGGGGGGGGTCAGCCCCAGCATTTT.

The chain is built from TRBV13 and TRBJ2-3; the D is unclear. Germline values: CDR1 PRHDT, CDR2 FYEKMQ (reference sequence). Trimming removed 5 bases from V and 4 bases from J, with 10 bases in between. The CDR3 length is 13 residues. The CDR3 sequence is CASSPSVADTQYF. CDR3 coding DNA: TGTGCCAGCAGCCCATCGGTGGCAGATACGCAGTATTTT.

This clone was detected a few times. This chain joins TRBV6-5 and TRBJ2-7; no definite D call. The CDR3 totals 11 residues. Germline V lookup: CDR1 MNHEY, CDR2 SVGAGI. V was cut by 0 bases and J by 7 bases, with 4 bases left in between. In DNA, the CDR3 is TGTGCCAGCAGTTACTCGAGAGAGCAGTACTTC. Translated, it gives CASSYSREQYF.

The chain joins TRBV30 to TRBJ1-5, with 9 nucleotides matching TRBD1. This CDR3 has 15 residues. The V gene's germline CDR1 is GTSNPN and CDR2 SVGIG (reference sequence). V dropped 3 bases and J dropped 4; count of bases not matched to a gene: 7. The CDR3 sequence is CAWSAPDRGNQPQHF. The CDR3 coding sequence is TGTGCCTGGAGCGCCCCGGACAGGGGAAATCAGCCCCAGCATTTT.